Each of the 13 T cell receptor beta chains below was sequenced from the same sample in a study of blood T cell repertoires in COVID-19. The table came from immunoSEQ multiplex PCR; TCRdb's copy has only in-frame clones and leaves some out. Among fewer than 200,000 clones listed, roughly 88% were seen once. Material for sequencing was peripheral blood. These receptor sequences come from a woman over 75 with acute or convalescent COVID-19.

J is TRBJ2-1 and V is TRBV7-2; 9 nucleotides match TRBD2. Germline V gene sequence: CDR1 SGHTA, CDR2 FQGNSA. V was pared by 4 bases and J by 7 bases, with 8 bases of the junction left unmatched. The CDR3 has 15 residues. CDR3 residues: CASSSSGDAGNEQFF. The CDR3 DNA follows: TGTGCCAGCAGCTCTAGCGGGGATGCAGGGAATGAGCAGTTCTTC.

The CDR3 DNA sequence: TGTGCCAGCAGCTTTAGGTCTAGCGGGGCCAACGTCCTGACTTTC. It yields the protein CASSFRSSGANVLTF. The chain is built from TRBV11-2 and TRBJ2-6; possibly TRBD2 for D (5 bases). With 3 bases removed from V and 4 bases from J, the gap between germline ends came to 10 bases. The CDR3 is 15 amino acids. Germline CDR1 SGHAT, CDR2 FQNNGV.

This chain uses TRBV2 with TRBJ1-3, with 7 bases identical to TRBD1. The CDR3 contains 15 residues. Germline CDR1 reads SNHLY; CDR2 reads FYNNEI. The trim removed 5 bases at V and 0 bases at J, leaving 4 bases unmatched. The CDR3 spells CASSRGPFSGNTIYF. Written as DNA, the CDR3 is TGTGCCAGCAGTAGGGGGCCCTTCTCTGGAAACACCATATATTTT.

This clone was seen a single time. The chain links TRBV11-2 to TRBJ2-2, with D uncertain. Between the trimmed V and J ends, which lost 3 bases and 5 bases, there was a span of 10 bases. Germline V gene data show CDR1 as SGHAT and CDR2 as FQNNGV. The CDR3 loop spans 14 amino acids. DNA for the CDR3: TGTGCCAGCAGCTTTCTGGCAGAAACCGGGGAGCTGTTTTTT. The encoded protein is CASSFLAETGELFF.

The CDR3 region has the DNA TGTGCCAGCCGGTCGGCCCGGGGAGCTTTCTTT. It encodes CASRSARGAFF. This chain uses TRBV6-5 with TRBJ1-1; D unresolved. Germline V gives CDR1 MNHEY, CDR2 SVGAGI. There are 11 residues in the CDR3. V was cut by 8 bases and J by 10 bases, with 14 bases left in between.

This rearrangement joins TRBV5-3 to TRBJ1-1, with TRBD1 as a possible D gene (5 bases). TRBV5-3 is an open reading frame, and its role is uncertain. The V and J ends lost 3 bases and 0 bases respectively, with 12 bases between them. This CDR3 is 15 amino acids long. DNA of the CDR3: TGTGCCAGAAGCTCGGCCTTGACAGTGAACACTGAAGCTTTCTTT. It translates to CARSSALTVNTEAFF.

The chain combines TRBV29-1 with TRBJ2-5; TRBD1 aligns across 7 bases. V trimming: 6 bases; J trimming: 5 bases; junction bases outside the gene matches: 6. CDR1 is SQVTM, CDR2 ANQGSEA, per germline. The CDR3 length is 12 residues. The CDR3 coding sequence is TGCAGCGTGCGACAGGGTTCGGAGACCCAGTACTTC. This translates into CSVRQGSETQYF.

This sequence joins TRBV5-1 and TRBJ2-2; D possibly corresponds to TRBD2 (5 bases). CDR1 is SGHRS and CDR2 is YFSETQ in the germline V gene. CDR3 size: 16 residues. The V gene lost 4 bases and the J gene lost 2 bases, with 15 bases spanning the gap. The CDR3 region has the DNA TGCGCCAGCAGCCTTAGACGGACTCCCAACACCGGGGAGCTGTTTTTT. It is translated as CASSLRRTPNTGELFF.

The rearrangement uses TRBV15 and TRBJ2-1; 11 nucleotides align to TRBD2. V lost 3 bases, J lost 4 bases, and 5 bases stayed unmatched. The germline V gene has CDR1 LNHNV and CDR2 YYDKDF (reference sequence). The CDR3 totals 16 residues. The chain's CDR3 is CATSRPGTSGYNEQFF. For the CDR3, the DNA is TGTGCCACCAGCAGGCCGGGGACTAGCGGTTACAATGAGCAGTTCTTC.

The rearrangement links TRBV2 to TRBJ2-1, with TRBD2 as a possible D gene (6 bases). The CDR3 sequence is 15 residues long. V was clipped by 6 bases and J by 0 bases, with 12 bases between them. Germline V CDR1 and CDR2: SNHLY, FYNNEI. CDR3 residues: CASRSGDFSYNEQFF. The CDR3 DNA is TGTGCCAGCAGGTCGGGAGACTTCTCCTACAATGAGCAGTTCTTC.

V usage is TRBV6-2 or TRBV6-3 and J usage is TRBJ2-1, with D hard to call. V was cut by 2 bases and J by 12 bases, with 14 bases left in between. This CDR3 contains 13 residues. In germline, CDR1 is MNHEY, CDR2 SVGEGT. The CDR3 nucleotides are TGTGCCAGCAGTTACGGGCTTCGTATTGGGCAGTTCTTC. Translating it yields CASSYGLRIGQFF.

This clone showed up just a few times. The V and J genes are TRBV10-3 and TRBJ2-1, with a tentative D call TRBD2 (5 bases). The V gene's germline CDR1 is ENHRY and CDR2 SYGVKD. Between the trimmed V and J ends, which lost 0 bases and 5 bases, there was a span of 11 bases. This CDR3 spans 15 amino acids. The CDR3 DNA is TGTGCCATCAGTGAGTCGGCTAGCTTGAACAATGAGCAGTTCTTC. This gives the protein CAISESASLNNEQFF.

J is TRBJ2-4 and V is TRBV6-1, with unresolved D. The CDR3 has 15 residues. Germline CDR1 and CDR2: MNHNS and SASEGT. Trimming took off 2 bases at V and 2 bases at J, with 10 bases between the two ends. The CDR3 sequence is CASSETVGSKNIQYF. DNA for the CDR3: TGTGCCAGCAGTGAAACGGTCGGGTCCAAAAACATTCAGTACTTC.